Listed below are T cell receptor beta chains from one sample, sequenced in a study of T cell repertoires in ileal Crohn's disease. The protocol was immunoSEQ multiplex PCR, while the TCRdb copy is restricted to in-frame clones and leaves out a portion. The data contain approximately 19,000 clones, around 70% of them singletons. Sequencing was carried out using ileal tissue. Every receptor here comes from an adult with Crohn's disease. The CDR3 runs from the conserved cysteine through the conserved F or W.

V	J	CDR3
TRBV6-5	TRBJ2-1	CASSYNGLDTYNEQFF
TRBV9	TRBJ2-1	CASSVLAGGPLDEQFF
TRBV27	TRBJ1-2	CATAPQGRNYGYTF
TRBV9	TRBJ2-2	CASSVASGVLTGELFF
TRBV6-1	TRBJ1-1	CASSPIGVNTEAFF
TRBV6-6	TRBJ1-6	CASSQGGQNSPLHF
TRBV5-1	TRBJ2-3	CASSSDSSTQRIRTDTQYF
TRBV29-1	TRBJ1-1	CSVAPGGMNTEAFF
TRBV5-1	TRBJ2-6	CASSPGQGFAGANVLTF
TRBV6-5	TRBJ2-1	CASSYSTRANEQFF
TRBV30	TRBJ2-7	CAWSARWGTGKLGTTAYEQYF